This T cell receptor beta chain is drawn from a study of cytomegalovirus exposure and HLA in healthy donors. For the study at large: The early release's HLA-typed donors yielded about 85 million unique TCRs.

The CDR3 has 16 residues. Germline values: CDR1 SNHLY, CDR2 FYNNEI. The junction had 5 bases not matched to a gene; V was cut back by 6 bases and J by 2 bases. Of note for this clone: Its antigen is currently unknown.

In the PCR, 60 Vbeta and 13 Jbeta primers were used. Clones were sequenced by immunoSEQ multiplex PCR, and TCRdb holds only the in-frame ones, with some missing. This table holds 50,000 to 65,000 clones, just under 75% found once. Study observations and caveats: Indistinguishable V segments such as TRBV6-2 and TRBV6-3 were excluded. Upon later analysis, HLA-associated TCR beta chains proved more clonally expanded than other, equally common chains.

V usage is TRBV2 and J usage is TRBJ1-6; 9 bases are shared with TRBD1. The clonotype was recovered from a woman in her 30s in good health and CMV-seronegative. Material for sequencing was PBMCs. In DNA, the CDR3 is TGTGCCAGCAGATCCGGGACAGGGACCTATAATTCACCCCTCCACTTT. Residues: CASRSGTGTYNSPLHF.